This paragraph reports one TCR beta chain. What it binds is not known. The junction does not match germline at one end; this may be a read error. The authors ran a second PCR of 7 to 11 cycles using a sample-barcoded 5' primer and a J-beta primer mix. MiXCR was run by TCRdb on the 5' RACE reads, yielding one entry per CDR3 protein. The table records roughly 1.5 million distinct CDR3 sequences, around 40% of them present only once. These data come from a study of blood T cells in healthy people across ages. Study-level points and caveats: Donor CMV infection status was unknown, possibly confounding age-related changes in expanded clonotypes. Across samples, TCR beta diversity tracked strongly with naive T cell percentage.

Germline V lookup: CDR1 MNHEY, CDR2 SVGEGT. This CDR3 comprises 16 residues. Source material: blood. This clonotype was sampled from a young woman in good health. The chain is built from TRBV6-2 or TRBV6-3 and TRBJ2-5; 8 bases align to TRBD2. The J call is uncertain, as TRBJ2-7 better fits the DNA end. In DNA form, the CDR3 reads TGTACCAGCAGTTACTCTCGCAAGCGGGGGATCTACGAGCAGTACTTC. It is translated as CTSSYSRKRGIYEQYF.